This is a list of T cell receptor beta chains from one sample in a study of CD8+ T cells in alopecia areata. Data came from immunoSEQ multiplex PCR; TCRdb stores just in-frame clones and leaves some out. The table has 150,000 to 200,000 clones, less than 65% seen once. The sample consisted of CD4+ T cells sorted from blood, taken at week 24, from a patient treated with tofacitinib. The origin of the receptors is a human donor with alopecia areata. Both conserved end residues are part of each CDR3. Each record gives: V gene, D gene, CDR3 protein. A D gene is named only where the DNA matches it firmly.

>TRBV7-6|-
CASSDSAPPPYNEQFF
>TRBV19|TRBD1
CASSIVNRGLDGYTF
>TRBV6-5|-
CASSYGETYEQYF
>TRBV7-2|-
CASSLRGREAFF
>TRBV2|-
CASSDGGGNTGELFF
>TRBV4-3|TRBD1
CASSQVDRRGELFF
>TRBV29-1|TRBD1
CSVGQGAGGELFF
>TRBV19|-
CASRPSKTVDTEAFF
>TRBV4-3|-
CASSPRTDTGELFF
>TRBV7-2|-
CASSLATWGGGYTF
>TRBV7-2|TRBD1
CASSLDRGFIGKLFF
>TRBV5-4|-
CASSFRGTEAFF
>TRBV5-1|-
CASSLTSGSDTQYF
>TRBV6-5|-
CASSYSGDSNQPQHF
>TRBV7-7|-
CASSPGRLTYEQYF
>TRBV29-1|-
CSVRNSDGDTQYF
>TRBV29-1|TRBD2
CSASGTSDYNEQFF